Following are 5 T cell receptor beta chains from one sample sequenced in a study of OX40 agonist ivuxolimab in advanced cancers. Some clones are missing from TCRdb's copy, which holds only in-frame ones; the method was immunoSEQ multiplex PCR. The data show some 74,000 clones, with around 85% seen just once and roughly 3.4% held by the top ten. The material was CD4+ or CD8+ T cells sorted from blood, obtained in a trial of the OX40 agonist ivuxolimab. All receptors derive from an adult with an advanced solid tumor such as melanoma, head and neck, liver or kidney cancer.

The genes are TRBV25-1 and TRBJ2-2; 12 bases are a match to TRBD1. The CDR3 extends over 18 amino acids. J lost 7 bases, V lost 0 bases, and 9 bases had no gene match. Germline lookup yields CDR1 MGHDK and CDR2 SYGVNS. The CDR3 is CASSEYEPGTGGIGELFF. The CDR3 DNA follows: TGTGCCAGCAGTGAATATGAACCCGGGACAGGGGGCATCGGGGAGCTGTTTTTT.

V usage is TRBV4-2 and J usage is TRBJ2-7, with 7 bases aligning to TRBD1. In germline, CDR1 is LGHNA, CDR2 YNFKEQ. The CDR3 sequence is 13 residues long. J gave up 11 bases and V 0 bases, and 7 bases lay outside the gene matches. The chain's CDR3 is CASSQDLDRRKYF. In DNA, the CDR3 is TGTGCCAGCAGCCAAGATCTGGACAGGAGGAAGTACTTC.

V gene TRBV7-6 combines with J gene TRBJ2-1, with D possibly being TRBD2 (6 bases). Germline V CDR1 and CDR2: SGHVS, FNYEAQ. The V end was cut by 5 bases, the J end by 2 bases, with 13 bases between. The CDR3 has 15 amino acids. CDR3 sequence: CASSTLALTYNEQFF. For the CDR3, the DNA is TGTGCCAGCAGCACACTAGCATTAACCTACAATGAGCAGTTCTTC.

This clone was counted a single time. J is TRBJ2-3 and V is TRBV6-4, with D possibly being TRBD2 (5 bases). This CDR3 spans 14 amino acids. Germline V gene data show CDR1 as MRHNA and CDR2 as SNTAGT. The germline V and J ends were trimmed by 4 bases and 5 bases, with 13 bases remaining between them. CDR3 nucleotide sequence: TGTGCCAGCAGTGTTCAAGCTAGCCAAGATACGCAGTATTTT. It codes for CASSVQASQDTQYF.

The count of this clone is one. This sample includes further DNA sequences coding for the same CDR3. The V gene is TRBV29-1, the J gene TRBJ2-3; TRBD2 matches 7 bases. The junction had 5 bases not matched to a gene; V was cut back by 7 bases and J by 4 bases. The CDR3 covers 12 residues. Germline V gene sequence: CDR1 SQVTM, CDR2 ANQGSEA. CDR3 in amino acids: CSGRELADTQYF. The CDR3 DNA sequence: TGCAGCGGGCGGGAGTTAGCAGATACGCAGTATTTT.